This T cell receptor (beta chain) was identified during a study of beta chain features in type 1 diabetes. By its share, this clone is medium-sized. Deletions cut 4 bases from V and 8 bases from J, with 8 bases between. This CDR3 contains 11 residues. The V gene's germline CDR1 is SQVTM and CDR2 ANQGSEA. The isolated RNA, all of it, was reverse transcribed, so expressed TCRB transcripts were what got sequenced. Assay used: immunoSEQ multiplex PCR; TCRdb lists only in-frame clones, some missing. Among around 200,000 clones listed, approximately 13% were seen once. This chain connects TRBV29-1 to TRBJ1-4; unclear D gene. The TCR sequence derives from a woman aged 18-29 years in good health. The sample was central memory CD4+ T cells from blood. CDR3 bases: TGCAGCGTTGCAGTGAACGAAAAACTGTTTTTT. Amino acids: CSVAVNEKLFF.